A single sample gave rise to the 7 T cell receptor beta chains below, sequenced in a study of neurological immune-mediated disorders. Using its own MiXCR run on the 5' RACE reads, TCRdb lists one record per CDR3 protein. The sample has some 15,000 distinct CDR3 sequences, under 15% seen once; the top ten hold roughly two fifths. Sequences were obtained from CD8+ T cells from blood. The receptors derive from a female donor with HTLV-1-associated myelopathy (HAM/TSP).

This clonotype was seen ten or more times. The chain employs TRBV29-1 and TRBJ2-7, with a tentative D call TRBD2 (5 bases). The V gene's germline CDR1 is SQVTM and CDR2 ANQGSEA. The germline V and J ends were trimmed by 2 bases and 5 bases, with 13 bases remaining between them. The CDR3 totals 13 residues. CDR3 residues: CSVELDRDDEQYF. The DNA for the CDR3 is TGCAGCGTTGAATTAGATCGGGATGACGAGCAGTACTTC.

This clonotype was picked up many times. The gene calls are TRBV27 and TRBJ1-4, with D maybe TRBD1 (6 bases). V lost 6 bases, J lost 8 bases, and 19 bases lay in between. The CDR3 extends over 15 amino acids. The germline gives CDR1 MNHEY, CDR2 SMNVEV (reference sequence). CDR3 sequence reads: CASRSPWGREEKLFF. As DNA, the CDR3 is TGTGCCAGCAGGTCCCCCTGGGGGCGCGAAGAAAAACTGTTTTTT. The variable domain in full, with the rest retrieved from reference TRBV27 and TRBJ1-4, is EAQVTQNPRYLITVTGKKLTVTCSQNMNHEYMSWYRQDPGLGLRQIYYSMNVEVTDKGDVPEGYKVSRKEKRNFPLILESPSPNQTSLYFCASRSPWGREEKLFFGSGTQLSVL.

The table lists this clonotype with a count of one. Possible read error: a much larger clone is one base away. The chain is built from TRBV7-7 and TRBJ2-5; 9 bases agree with TRBD1. Germline assignment: CDR1 SSHAT and CDR2 FNYEAQ (reference sequence). The CDR3 extends over 15 amino acids. CDR3: CASSSDRGPRETQYF. The CDR3 nucleotides read TGTGCTAGCAGCTCGGACAGGGGTCCTCGGGAGACCCAGTACTTC.

To note about this clonotype: Without the conserved terminal phenylalanine or tryptophan, this CDR3 likely stems from a read error. CDR3 residues: CVSSFIGGAQETQYV. Written as DNA, the CDR3 is TGTGTCAGCAGCTTCATAGGAGGGGCCCAAGAGACCCAGTACGTC. The J gene is TRBJ2-5, the V gene TRBV7-2; tentatively, D is TRBD2 (6 bases). CDR1 is SGHTA and CDR2 is FQGNSA in the germline V gene. This CDR3 spans 15 amino acids.

This clonotype was recorded many times. The chain recombines TRBV27 with TRBJ2-7, with a tentative D call TRBD1 (6 bases). V was pared by 4 bases and J by 0 bases, with 7 bases between. The V gene's germline CDR1 is MNHEY and CDR2 SMNVEV (reference sequence). The CDR3 is made up of 13 amino acids. CDR3 DNA: TGTGCCAGCAGTTACAGGGTCTCCTACGAGCAGTACTTC. It encodes CASSYRVSYEQYF.

This clonotype showed up many times. Written as DNA, the CDR3 is TGTGCCAGCAGCCCAGGACAGGGGGCGGACACAGATACGCAGTATTTT. Its protein product is CASSPGQGADTDTQYF. The J gene is TRBJ2-3, the V gene TRBV9; 11 nucleotides agree with TRBD1. Per germline, CDR1 SGDLS and CDR2 YYNGEE. The CDR3 runs to 16 residues. The J segment lost 2 bases and the V segment lost 4 bases, leaving 6 bases of the junction unmatched.

This clonotype was detected many times. This chain connects TRBV7-2 to TRBJ2-1; D call uncertain. This CDR3 is built from 15 residues. V lost 1 base, J lost 1 base, and 8 bases lay in between. Looked up from germline, CDR1 is SGHTA and CDR2 is FQGNSA. The CDR3 nucleotides are TGTGCCAGCAGCTTAGTGACTGCTTCCTACAATGAGCAGTTCTTC. It yields the protein CASSLVTASYNEQFF.